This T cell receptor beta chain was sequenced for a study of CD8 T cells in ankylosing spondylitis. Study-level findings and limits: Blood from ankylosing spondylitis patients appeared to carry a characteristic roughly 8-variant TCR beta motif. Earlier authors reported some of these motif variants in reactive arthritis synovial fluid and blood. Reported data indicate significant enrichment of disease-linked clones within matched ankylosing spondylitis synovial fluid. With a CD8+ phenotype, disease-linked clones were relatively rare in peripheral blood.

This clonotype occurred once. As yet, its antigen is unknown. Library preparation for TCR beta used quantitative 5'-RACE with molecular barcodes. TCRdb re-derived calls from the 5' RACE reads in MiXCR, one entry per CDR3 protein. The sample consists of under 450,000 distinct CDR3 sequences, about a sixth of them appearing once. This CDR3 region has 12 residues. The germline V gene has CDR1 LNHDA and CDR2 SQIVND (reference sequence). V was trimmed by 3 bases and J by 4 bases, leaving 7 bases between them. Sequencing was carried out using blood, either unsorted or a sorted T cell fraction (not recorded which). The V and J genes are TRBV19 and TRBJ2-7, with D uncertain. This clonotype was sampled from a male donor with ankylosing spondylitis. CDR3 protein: CASSIEGYEQYF. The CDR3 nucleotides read TGTGCCAGTAGTATTGAAGGGTACGAGCAGTACTTC.